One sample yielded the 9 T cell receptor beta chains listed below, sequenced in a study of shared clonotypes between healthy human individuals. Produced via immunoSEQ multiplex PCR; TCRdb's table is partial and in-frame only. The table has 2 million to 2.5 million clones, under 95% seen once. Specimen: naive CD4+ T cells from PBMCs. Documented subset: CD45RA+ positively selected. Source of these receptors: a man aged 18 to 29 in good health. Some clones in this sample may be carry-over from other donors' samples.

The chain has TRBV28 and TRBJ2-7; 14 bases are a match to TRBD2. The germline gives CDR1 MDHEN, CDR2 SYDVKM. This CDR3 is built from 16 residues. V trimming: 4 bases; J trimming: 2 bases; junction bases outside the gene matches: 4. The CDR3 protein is CASSSSGLAGAYEQYF. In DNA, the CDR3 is TGTGCCAGCAGTTCGTCGGGACTAGCGGGGGCCTACGAGCAGTACTTC.

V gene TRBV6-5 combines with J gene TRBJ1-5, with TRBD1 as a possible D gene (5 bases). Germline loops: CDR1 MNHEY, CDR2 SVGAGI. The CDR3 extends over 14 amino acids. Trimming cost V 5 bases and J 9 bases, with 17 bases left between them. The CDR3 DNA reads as TGTGCCAGCAGTGCCGGGGCAGGGTATCGGCCCCAGCATTTT. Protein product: CASSAGAGYRPQHF.

In DNA form, the CDR3 reads TGTGCCAGCTCACCCGGGACTAGCTTAGCAGATACGCAGTATTTT. It specifies CASSPGTSLADTQYF. The chain joins TRBV18 to TRBJ2-3; 9 nucleotides line up with TRBD2. Losses at the gene ends were 3 bases for V and 4 bases for J; bases not matched to a gene: 5. Germline values: CDR1 KGHSH, CDR2 LQKENI. The CDR3 has 15 residues.

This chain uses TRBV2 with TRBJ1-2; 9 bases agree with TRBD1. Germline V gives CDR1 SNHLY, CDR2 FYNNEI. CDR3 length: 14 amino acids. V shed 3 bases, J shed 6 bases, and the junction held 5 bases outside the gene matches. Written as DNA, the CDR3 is TGTGCCAGCAGTGATCGGACAGGGGCGGATGGCTACACCTTC. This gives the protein CASSDRTGADGYTF. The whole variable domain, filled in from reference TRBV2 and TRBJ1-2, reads EPEVTQTPSHQVTQMGQEVILRCVPISNHLYFYWYRQILGQKVEFLVSFYNNEISEKSEIFDDQFSVERPDGSNFTLKIRSTKLEDSAMYFCASSDRTGADGYTFGSGTRLTVV.

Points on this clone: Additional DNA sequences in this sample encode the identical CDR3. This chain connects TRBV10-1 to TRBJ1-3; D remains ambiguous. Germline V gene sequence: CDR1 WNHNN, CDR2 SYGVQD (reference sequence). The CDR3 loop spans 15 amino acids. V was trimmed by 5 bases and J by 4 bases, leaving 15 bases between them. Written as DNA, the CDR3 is TGCGCCAGCAGTTCAACCCGATGCGGAGGAAACACCATATATTTT. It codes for CASSSTRCGGNTIYF.

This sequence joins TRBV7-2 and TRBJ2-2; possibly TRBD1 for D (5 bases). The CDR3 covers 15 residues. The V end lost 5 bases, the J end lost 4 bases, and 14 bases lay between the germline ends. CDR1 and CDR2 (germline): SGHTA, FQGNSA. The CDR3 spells CASSPQGRATGELFF. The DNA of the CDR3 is TGTGCCAGCAGCCCCCAGGGCAGGGCCACCGGGGAGCTGTTTTTT.

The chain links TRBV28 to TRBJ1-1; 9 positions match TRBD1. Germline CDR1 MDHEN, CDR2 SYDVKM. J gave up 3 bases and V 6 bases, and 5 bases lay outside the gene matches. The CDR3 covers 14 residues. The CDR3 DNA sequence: TGTGCCAGCAGAACCGGGACAGGGTACACTGAAGCTTTCTTT. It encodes CASRTGTGYTEAFF.

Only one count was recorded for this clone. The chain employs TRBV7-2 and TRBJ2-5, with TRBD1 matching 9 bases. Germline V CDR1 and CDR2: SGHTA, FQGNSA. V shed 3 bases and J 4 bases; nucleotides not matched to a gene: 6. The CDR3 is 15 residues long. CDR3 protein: CASSFDRGKGETQYF. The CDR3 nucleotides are TGTGCCAGCAGCTTCGACAGGGGGAAAGGAGAGACCCAGTACTTC.

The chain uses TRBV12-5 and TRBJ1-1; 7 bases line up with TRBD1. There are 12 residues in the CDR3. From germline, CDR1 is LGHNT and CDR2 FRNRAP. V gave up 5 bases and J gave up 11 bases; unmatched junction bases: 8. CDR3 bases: TGTGCTAGTGGTCCCCCAGAGGGGGCGGCTTTCTTT. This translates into CASGPPEGAAFF.